This T cell receptor (beta chain) was sequenced during a study of post-analysis software for immune sequencing data. About the study: The disease courses spanned relapsing-remitting, secondary progressive and progressive-relapsing forms of multiple sclerosis. Points from the study as a whole: In patients, four to six TRBV segments were more frequent than in controls, with TRBV5-6, TRBV5-1 and TRBV20-1 among them. By F measure, strong co-clustering occurred among samples prepared in the same batch.

Each TCR beta cDNA library carried unique molecular identifiers. MiXCR, applied by TCRdb to the PCR reads, yields one record per CDR3 protein. The table records about 820,000 distinct CDR3 sequences, around 50% of them present only once. The CDR3 is 14 residues long. Germline V gene lookup returns CDR1 MRHNA and CDR2 SNTAGT. This clonotype was recorded a few times. Antigen: not known. Its ends do not fully match the called genes, so a read error is possible. The sequence derives from a girl under 18 with multiple sclerosis. The sequenced material came from blood. The chain carries TRBV6-4 and TRBJ2-1; TRBD1 agrees at 7 bases. The CDR3 here is CASSVTGEVNEQFF. The CDR3 region has the DNA TGTGCTAGCAGCGTAACAGGGGAAGTAAATGAGCAGTTCTTC.